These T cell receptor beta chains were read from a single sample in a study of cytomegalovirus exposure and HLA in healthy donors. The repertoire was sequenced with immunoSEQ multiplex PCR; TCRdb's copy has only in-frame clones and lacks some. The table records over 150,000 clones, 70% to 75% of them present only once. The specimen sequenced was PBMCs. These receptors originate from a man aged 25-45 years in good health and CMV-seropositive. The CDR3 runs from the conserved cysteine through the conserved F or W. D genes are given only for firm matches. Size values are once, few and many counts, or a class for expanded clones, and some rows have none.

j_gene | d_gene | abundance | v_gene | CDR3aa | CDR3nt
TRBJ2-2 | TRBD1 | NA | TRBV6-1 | CASSADRARELFF | TGTGCCAGCAGCGCCGACAGGGCAAGGGAGCTGTTTTTT
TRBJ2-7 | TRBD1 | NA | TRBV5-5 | CASSLEAGGVYEQYF | TGTGCCAGCAGCTTGGAGGCAGGGGGTGTCTACGAGCAGTACTTC
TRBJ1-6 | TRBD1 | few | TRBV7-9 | CASRPDRGNSPLHF | TGTGCCAGCAGACCGGACAGGGGGAATTCACCCCTCCACTTT
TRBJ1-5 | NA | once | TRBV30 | CAWSVAGVQPQHF | TGTGCCTGGAGTGTTGCAGGGGTACAGCCCCAGCATTTT
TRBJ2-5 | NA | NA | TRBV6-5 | CASSYSIGRSGETQYF | TGTGCCAGCAGTTACTCAATCGGGAGATCCGGAGAGACCCAGTACTTC
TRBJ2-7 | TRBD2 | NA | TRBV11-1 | CASSRGGSSYEQYF | TGTGCCAGCAGCCGGGGGGGAAGCTCCTACGAGCAGTACTTC
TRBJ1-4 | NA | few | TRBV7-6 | CASSLGLQGWSNEKLFF | TGTGCCAGCAGCTTAGGATTGCAGGGATGGTCTAATGAAAAACTGTTTTTT
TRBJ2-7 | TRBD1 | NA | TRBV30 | CAWSGARGYEQYF | TGTGCCTGGAGTGGAGCCAGGGGGTACGAGCAGTACTTC
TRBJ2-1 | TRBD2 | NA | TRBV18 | CASSPGTSGRTEQFF | TGTGCCAGCTCACCGGGGACTAGCGGGAGGACTGAGCAGTTCTTC
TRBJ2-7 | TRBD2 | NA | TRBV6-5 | CASSYSPGGPYEQYF | TGTGCCAGCAGTTACTCCCCGGGGGGGCCTTACGAGCAGTACTTC
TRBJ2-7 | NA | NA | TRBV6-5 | CASSYSVFGRSYEQYF | TGTGCCAGCAGTTACTCAGTCTTTGGCAGGTCCTACGAGCAGTACTTC
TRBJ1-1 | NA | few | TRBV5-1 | CASYSHKNTEAFF | TGCGCCAGCTACAGCCACAAGAACACTGAAGCTTTCTTT
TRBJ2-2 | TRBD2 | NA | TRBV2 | CASSDSGGPNTGELFF | TGTGCCAGCAGTGACAGCGGGGGGCCTAACACCGGGGAGCTGTTTTTT
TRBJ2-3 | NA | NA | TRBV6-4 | CASSEGLARADTQYF | TGTGCCAGCAGTGAAGGCCTAGCGAGGGCAGATACGCAGTATTTT
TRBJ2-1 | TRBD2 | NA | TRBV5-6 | CASSLASLAGVGEQFF | TGTGCCAGCAGCTTGGCGTCACTAGCGGGGGTCGGGGAGCAGTTCTTC
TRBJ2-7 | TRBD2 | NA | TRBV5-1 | CASSTRLAGDRSYEQYF | TGCGCCAGCAGCACCCGACTAGCGGGGGACCGCTCCTACGAGCAGTACTTC
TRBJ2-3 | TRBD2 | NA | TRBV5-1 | CASSYSGGALDTQYF | TGCGCCAGCAGCTATAGCGGGGGGGCACTTGATACGCAGTATTTT
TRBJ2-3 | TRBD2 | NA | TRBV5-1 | CASSFPLRTSGTDTQYF | TGCGCCAGCAGCTTTCCCCTGAGGACTAGTGGCACAGATACGCAGTATTTT
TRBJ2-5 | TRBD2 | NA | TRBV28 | CASSLIAGGETQYF | TGTGCCAGCAGTCTAATAGCGGGAGGCGAGACCCAGTACTTC
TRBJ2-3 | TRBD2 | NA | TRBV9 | CASSAGTSGSTDTQYF | TGTGCCAGCAGCGCGGGGACTAGCGGGAGCACAGATACGCAGTATTTT
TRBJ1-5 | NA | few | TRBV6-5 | CASRSTATGNQPQHF | TGTGCCAGCAGGTCGACAGCTACTGGCAATCAGCCCCAGCATTTT
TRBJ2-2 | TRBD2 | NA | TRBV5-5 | CASSLGGSGTFTGELFF | TGTGCCAGCAGCTTGGGCGGTAGCGGGACGTTCACCGGGGAGCTGTTTTTT
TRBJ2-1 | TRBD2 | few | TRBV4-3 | CASSGGGTYNEQFF | TGCGCCAGCAGCGGGGGGGGAACCTACAATGAGCAGTTCTTC
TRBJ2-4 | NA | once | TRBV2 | CASILTWRDPSKNIQYF | TGTGCCAGCATCCTTACCTGGCGGGACCCCTCAAAAAACATTCAGTACTTC
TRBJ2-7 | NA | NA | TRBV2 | CASKIEYYEQYF | TGTGCCAGCAAGATAGAGTACTACGAGCAGTACTTC
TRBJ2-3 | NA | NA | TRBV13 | CASSSISTDTQYF | TGTGCCAGCAGCTCTATCAGCACAGATACGCAGTATTTT
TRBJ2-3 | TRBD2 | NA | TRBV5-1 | CASSIERDPDTQYF | TGCGCCAGCAGCATAGAGCGGGACCCAGATACGCAGTATTTT
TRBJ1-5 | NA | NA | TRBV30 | CAWSIQGRSNQPQHF | TGTGCCTGGAGTATACAGGGACGTAGCAATCAGCCCCAGCATTTT
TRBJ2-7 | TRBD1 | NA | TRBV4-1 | CASSQEGPDRAEQYF | TGTGCCAGCAGCCAAGAGGGACCGGACAGGGCTGAGCAGTACTTC
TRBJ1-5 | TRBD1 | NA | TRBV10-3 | CAISGDRGSQPQHF | TGTGCCATCAGTGGCGACAGGGGTTCTCAGCCCCAGCATTTT
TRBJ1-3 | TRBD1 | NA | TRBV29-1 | CSVTGELTGNTIYF | TGCAGCGTTACAGGGGAATTGACTGGAAACACCATATATTTT
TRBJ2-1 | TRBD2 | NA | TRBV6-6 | CASSTLAGAGNEQFF | TGTGCCAGCAGTACCTTAGCGGGAGCGGGGAATGAGCAGTTCTTC
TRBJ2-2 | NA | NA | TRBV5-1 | CASSLVAGLVAGELFF | TGCGCCAGCAGCTTGGTGGCAGGGTTGGTCGCCGGGGAGCTGTTTTTT
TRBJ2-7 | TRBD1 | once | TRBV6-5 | CASMGTAGGSYEQYF | TGTGCCAGCATGGGTACGGCAGGGGGATCCTACGAGCAGTACTTC
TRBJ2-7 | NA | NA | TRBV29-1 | CSVEEGSYEQYF | TGCAGCGTTGAGGAAGGGAGCTACGAGCAGTACTTC
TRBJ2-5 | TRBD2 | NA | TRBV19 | CASSKTSGGLETQYF | TGTGCCAGTAGTAAGACTAGCGGGGGCCTAGAGACCCAGTACTTC
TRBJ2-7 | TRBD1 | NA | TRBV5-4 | CASSLAGTGVYEQYF | TGTGCCAGCAGCTTGGCAGGGACAGGGGTCTACGAGCAGTACTTC
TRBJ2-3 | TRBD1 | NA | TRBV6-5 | CASSYRGPEDTQYF | TGTGCCAGCAGTTACAGGGGGCCCGAAGATACGCAGTATTTT
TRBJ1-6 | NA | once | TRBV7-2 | CASSPRGGQFSPLHF | TGTGCCAGCAGCCCCCGGGGGGGGCAGTTTTCACCCCTCCACTTT
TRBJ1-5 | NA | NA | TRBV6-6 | CASSGGGLGQPQHF | TGTGCCAGCAGCGGCGGGGGGCTGGGTCAGCCCCAGCATTTT
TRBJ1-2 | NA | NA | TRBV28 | CASSFSSTGSGYGYTF | TGTGCCAGCAGTTTTTCGTCTACGGGGTCGGGCTATGGCTACACCTTC
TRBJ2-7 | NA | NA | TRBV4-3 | CASSQDRGSYEQYF | TGCGCCAGCAGCCAAGATCGGGGTTCCTACGAGCAGTACTTC
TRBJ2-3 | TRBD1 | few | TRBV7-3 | CASSSGQATDTQYF | TGTGCCAGCAGCTCCGGACAGGCCACAGATACGCAGTATTTT
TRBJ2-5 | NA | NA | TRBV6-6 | CASSYAGTQETQYF | TGTGCCAGCAGTTACGCGGGGACCCAAGAGACCCAGTACTTC
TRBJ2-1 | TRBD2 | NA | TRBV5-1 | CASSLVASGSMYEQFF | TGCGCCAGCAGCTTGGTTGCTAGCGGGAGCATGTATGAGCAGTTCTTC